This T cell receptor (beta chain) was sequenced during a study of patients and donors after allogeneic stem cell transplantation. The germline V gene has CDR1 MNHNS and CDR2 SASEGT. V shed 6 bases, J shed 2 bases, and the junction held 10 bases outside the gene matches. This CDR3 contains 17 residues. Using its own MiXCR run on the RT-PCR reads, TCRdb lists one record per CDR3 protein. The table lists hundreds of thousands of distinct CDR3 sequences, more than 15% of them singletons. The chain is built from TRBV6-1 and TRBJ1-5; 10 nucleotides align to TRBD1. This TCR was sampled from a human donor who was either an allogeneic HSCT recipient or a stem cell or donor lymphocyte infusion donor (not recorded which). It is not recorded whose cells these are; they may come from a transplant donor. Material: blood, either unsorted or a sorted T cell fraction (not recorded which). The CDR3 nucleotides are TGTGCCAGCAGCCGGGGGACCGGGACAGGGGGCAATCAGCCCCAGCATTTT. This encodes CASSRGTGTGGNQPQHF.